The sequence of this T cell receptor (beta chain) was determined in a study of HIV-infected children after antiretroviral therapy interruption. About the research overall: Recorded EBV and CMV exposure existed for most children. Samples from the continuous-treatment group were taken at weeks 0, 48 and 150. Study-level findings and limits: After treatment interruption started, naive CD4+ CDR3 overlap across time points dropped.

This clonotype was seen at least ten times. Its antigen is not identified. Treatment in this sample: PENTA 11 planned treatment interruption arm or continuous ART arm. Germline CDR1 LGHDT, CDR2 YNNKEL (reference sequence). The junction had 8 bases not matched to a gene; V was cut back by 2 bases and J by 8 bases. The CDR3 sequence is 14 residues long. Unique molecular identifiers were included in an RNA-based 3' RACE TCR library. TCRdb reprocessed the 3' RACE reads via MiXCR and lists one record per CDR3 protein. This table holds about 15,000 distinct CDR3 sequences, less than 4% found once. J is TRBJ1-2 and V is TRBV3-1; TRBD1 matches at 7 bases. The starting material was CD45RA+ CD4+ T cells from PBMCs, obtained from a donor given antiretroviral therapy, either interrupted or continuous. As for subset: naive CD4+ CD45RA+ CD45RO- T cells. The source of this sequence is a child younger than 18 with HIV. The CDR3 spells CASSQPGGAQGYTF. The DNA for the CDR3 is TGTGCCAGCAGCCAACCAGGGGGGGCGCAAGGCTACACCTTC.